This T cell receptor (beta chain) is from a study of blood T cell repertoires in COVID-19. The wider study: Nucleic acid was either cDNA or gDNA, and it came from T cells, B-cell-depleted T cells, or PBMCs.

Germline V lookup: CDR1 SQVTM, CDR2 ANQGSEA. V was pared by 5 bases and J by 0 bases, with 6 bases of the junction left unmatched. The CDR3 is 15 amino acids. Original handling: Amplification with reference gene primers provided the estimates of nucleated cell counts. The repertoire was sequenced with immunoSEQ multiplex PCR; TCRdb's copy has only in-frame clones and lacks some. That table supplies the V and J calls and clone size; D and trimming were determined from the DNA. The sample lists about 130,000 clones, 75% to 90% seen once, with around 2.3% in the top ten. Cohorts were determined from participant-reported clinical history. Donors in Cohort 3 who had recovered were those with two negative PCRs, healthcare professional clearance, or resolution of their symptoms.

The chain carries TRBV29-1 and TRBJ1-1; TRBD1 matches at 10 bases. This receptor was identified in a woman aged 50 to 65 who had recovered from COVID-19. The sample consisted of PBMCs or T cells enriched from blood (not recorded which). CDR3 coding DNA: TGCAGCGTTCAAGGGACAGGGGTTATGAACACTGAAGCTTTCTTT. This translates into CSVQGTGVMNTEAFF.